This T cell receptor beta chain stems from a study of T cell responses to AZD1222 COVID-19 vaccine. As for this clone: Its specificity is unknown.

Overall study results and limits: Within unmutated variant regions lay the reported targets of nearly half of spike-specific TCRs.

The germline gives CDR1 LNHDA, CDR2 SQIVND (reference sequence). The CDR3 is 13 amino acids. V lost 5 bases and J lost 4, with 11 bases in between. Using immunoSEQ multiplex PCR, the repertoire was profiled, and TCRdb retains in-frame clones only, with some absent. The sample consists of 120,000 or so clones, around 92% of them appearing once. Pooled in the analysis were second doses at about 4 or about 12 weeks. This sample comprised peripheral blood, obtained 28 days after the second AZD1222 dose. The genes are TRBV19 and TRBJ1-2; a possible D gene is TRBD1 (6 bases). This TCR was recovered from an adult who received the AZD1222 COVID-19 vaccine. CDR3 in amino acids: CASSPRGAYGYTF. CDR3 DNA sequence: TGTGCCAGTAGTCCTCGGGGGGCCTATGGCTACACCTTC.